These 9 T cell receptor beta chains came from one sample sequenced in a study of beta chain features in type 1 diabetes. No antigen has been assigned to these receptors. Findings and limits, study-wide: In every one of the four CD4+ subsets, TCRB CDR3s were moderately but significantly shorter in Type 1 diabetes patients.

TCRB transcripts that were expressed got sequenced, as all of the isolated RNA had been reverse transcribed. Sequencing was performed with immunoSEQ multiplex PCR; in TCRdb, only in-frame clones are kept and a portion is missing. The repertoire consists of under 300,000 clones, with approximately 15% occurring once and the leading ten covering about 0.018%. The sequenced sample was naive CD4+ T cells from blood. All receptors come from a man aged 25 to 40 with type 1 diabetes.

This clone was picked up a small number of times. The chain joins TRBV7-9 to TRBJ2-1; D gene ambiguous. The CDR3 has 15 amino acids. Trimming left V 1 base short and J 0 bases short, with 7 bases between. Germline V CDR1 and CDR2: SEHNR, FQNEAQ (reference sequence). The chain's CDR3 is CASSLDSGSYNEQFF. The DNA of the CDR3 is TGTGCCAGCAGCTTAGACAGTGGCTCCTACAATGAGCAGTTCTTC.

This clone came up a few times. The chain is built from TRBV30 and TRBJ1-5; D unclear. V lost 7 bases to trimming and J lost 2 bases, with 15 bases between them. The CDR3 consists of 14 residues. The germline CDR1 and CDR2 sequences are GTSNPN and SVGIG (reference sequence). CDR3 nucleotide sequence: TGTGCCTCTTGGGAGGGTACGGGCAATCAGCCCCAGCATTTT. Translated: CASWEGTGNQPQHF.

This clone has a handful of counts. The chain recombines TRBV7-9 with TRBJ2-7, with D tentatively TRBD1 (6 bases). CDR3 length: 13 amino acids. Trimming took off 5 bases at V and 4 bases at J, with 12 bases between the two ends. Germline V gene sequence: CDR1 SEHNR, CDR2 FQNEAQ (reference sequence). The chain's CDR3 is CASSPTQGYEQYF. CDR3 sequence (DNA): TGTGCCAGCAGCCCTACCCAGGGGTACGAGCAGTACTTC.

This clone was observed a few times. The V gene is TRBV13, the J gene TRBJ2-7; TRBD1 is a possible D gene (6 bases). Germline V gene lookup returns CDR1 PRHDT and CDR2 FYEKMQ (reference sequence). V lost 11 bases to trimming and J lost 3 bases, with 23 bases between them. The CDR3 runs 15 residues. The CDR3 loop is CARALRTVGGYEQYF. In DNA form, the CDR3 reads TGTGCCCGCGCCCTTAGGACAGTTGGAGGCTACGAGCAGTACTTC.

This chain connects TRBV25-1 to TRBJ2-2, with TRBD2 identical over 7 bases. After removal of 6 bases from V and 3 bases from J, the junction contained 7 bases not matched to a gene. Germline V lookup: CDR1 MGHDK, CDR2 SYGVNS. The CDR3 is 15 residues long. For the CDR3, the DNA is TGTGCCAGCAGCATCAACCGGGGGGACACCGGGGAGCTGTTTTTT. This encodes CASSINRGDTGELFF.

DNA of the CDR3: TGTGCCAGCAGCTTACGGATTGGACTAGTGGCCGGGGAGCTGTTTTTT. Protein product: CASSLRIGLVAGELFF. This chain joins TRBV7-2 and TRBJ2-2; 7 nucleotides agree with TRBD2. CDR3 size: 16 residues. From germline, CDR1 is SGHTA and CDR2 FQGNSA. V gave up 2 bases and J gave up 6 bases; unmatched junction bases: 9.

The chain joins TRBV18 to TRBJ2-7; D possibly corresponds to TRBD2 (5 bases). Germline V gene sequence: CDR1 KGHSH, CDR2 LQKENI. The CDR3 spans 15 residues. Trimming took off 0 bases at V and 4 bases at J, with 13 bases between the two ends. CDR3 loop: CASSPPSGPTYEQYF. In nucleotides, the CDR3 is TGTGCCAGCTCACCACCGAGCGGACCAACTTACGAGCAGTACTTC.

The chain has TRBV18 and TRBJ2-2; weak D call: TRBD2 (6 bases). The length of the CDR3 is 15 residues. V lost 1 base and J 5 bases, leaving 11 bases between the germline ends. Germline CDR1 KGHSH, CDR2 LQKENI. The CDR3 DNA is TGTGCCAGCTCACCACGCGGGAAGGAGACCGGGGAGCTGTTTTTT. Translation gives CASSPRGKETGELFF.

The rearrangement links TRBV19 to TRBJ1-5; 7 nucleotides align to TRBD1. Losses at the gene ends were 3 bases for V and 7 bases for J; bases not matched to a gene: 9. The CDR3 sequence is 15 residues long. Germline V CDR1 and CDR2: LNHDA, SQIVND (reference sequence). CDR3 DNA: TGTGCCAGTAGTATCCAGGGGCAGGGGGTCCAGCCCCAGCATTTT. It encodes CASSIQGQGVQPQHF.